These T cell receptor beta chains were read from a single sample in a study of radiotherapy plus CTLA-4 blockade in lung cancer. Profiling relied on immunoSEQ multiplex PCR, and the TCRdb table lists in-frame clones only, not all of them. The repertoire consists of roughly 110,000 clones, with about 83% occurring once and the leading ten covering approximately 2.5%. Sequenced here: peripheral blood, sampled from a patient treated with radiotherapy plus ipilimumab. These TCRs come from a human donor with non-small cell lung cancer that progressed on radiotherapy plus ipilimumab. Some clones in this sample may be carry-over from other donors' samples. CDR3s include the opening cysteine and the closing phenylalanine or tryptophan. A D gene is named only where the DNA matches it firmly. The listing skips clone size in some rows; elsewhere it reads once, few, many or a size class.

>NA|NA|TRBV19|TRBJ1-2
TGTGCCAGTAGTGTCGACAGCCGCCCGCAGAATTATGGCTACACCTTC
CASSVDSRPQNYGYTF
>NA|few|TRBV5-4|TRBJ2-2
TGTGCCAGCAGCTTAGCGGGTACGAACACCGGGGAGCTGTTTTTT
CASSLAGTNTGELFF
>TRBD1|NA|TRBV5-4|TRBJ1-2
TGTGCCAGCAGCTTAAATACAGGGGGATTCTATGGCTACACCTTC
CASSLNTGGFYGYTF
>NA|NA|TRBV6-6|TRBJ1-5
TGTGCCAGCAGTTACTCAATTCCTAATAGCAATCAGCCCCAGCATTTT
CASSYSIPNSNQPQHF
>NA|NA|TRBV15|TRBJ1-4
TGTGCCACCAGCAGAGATCTCGGGTATGAAAAACTGTTTTTT
CATSRDLGYEKLFF
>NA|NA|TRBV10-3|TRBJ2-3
TGCGCCACGCACCCAACTACACAGGTCCCGGGTCCTGATACGCAGTATTTT
CATHPTTQVPGPDTQYF
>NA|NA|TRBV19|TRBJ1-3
TGTGCCAGTAGTGTCGGACCCTTCCCCATATATTTT
CASSVGPFPIYF
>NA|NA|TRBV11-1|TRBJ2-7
TGTGCCAGCAGCCCTCAGGGTATCGACGAGCAGTACTTC
CASSPQGIDEQYF
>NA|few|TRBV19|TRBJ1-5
TGTGCCAGTAGCATCTTACGGGGCAGGGAGAGCAATCAGCCCCAGCATTTT
CASSILRGRESNQPQHF
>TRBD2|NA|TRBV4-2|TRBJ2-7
TGTGCCAGCAGCCCGGGACTAGCGGATTACGAGCAGTACTTC
CASSPGLADYEQYF
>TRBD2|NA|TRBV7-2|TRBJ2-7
TGTGCCAGCAGCTTAATCGCTCTGGTCACTAGCGGGGTTAACGAGCAGTACTTC
CASSLIALVTSGVNEQYF
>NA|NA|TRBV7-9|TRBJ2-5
TGTGCCAGCAGCCCTCAATCAGGGAGTGGAGAGACCCAGTACTTC
CASSPQSGSGETQYF
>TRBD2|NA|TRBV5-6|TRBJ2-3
TGTGCCAGCAGCGCGCTAGCGGGGGGGGCCGGCACAGATACGCAGTATTTT
CASSALAGGAGTDTQYF
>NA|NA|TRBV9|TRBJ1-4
TGTGCCAGCAGCGTAGAGCTTAATGAAAAACTGTTTTTT
CASSVELNEKLFF
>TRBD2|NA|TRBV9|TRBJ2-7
TGTGCCAGCAGCGTAGGACTAGCGGGGTACGAGCAGTACTTC
CASSVGLAGYEQYF
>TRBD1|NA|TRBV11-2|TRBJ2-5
TGTGCCAGCAGCTCGGGACAGGGCCGGAGGACCCAGTACTTC
CASSSGQGRRTQYF
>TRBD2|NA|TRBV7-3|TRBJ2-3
TGTGCCAGCAGCTTAGCCAGCGGGGGGGCCTCAGATACGCAGTATTTT
CASSLASGGASDTQYF
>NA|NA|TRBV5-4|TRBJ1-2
TGTGCCAGCAGCCCCTCTTCCTCTAACTATGGCTACACCTTC
CASSPSSSNYGYTF
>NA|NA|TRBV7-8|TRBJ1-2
TGTGCCAGCAGCCCATCACAGGGAGGTTATGGCTACACCTTC
CASSPSQGGYGYTF
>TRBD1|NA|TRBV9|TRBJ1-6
TGTGCCAGCAGCGCGGACAGGCAGGGGACACCCCTCCACTTT
CASSADRQGTPLHF
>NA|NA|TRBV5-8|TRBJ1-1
TGTGCCAGCAGCTCACAGGGTATCACTGAAGCTTTCTTT
CASSSQGITEAFF
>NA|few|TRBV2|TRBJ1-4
TGTGCCAGCAGTGAAGGGGTTGTCGGTGAAAAACTGTTTTTT
CASSEGVVGEKLFF
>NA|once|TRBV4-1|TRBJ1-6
TGCGCCAGCAGCCAAGAACCAGGGTTGTCTAATTCACCCCTCCACTTT
CASSQEPGLSNSPLHF
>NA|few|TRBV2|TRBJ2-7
TGTGCCATCCCGGTAAGGGGGTCCTACGAGCAGTACTTC
CAIPVRGSYEQYF
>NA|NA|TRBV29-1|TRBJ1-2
TGCAGCGTTGCCTCTCTACGCGATGGCTACACCTTC
CSVASLRDGYTF
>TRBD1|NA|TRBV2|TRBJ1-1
TGTGCCAGCCACCCCGGGACAGTGAACACTGAAGCTTTCTTT
CASHPGTVNTEAFF
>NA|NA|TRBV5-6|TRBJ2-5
TGTGCCAGCAGCCCCCCGGACCAAGAGACCCAGTACTTC
CASSPPDQETQYF
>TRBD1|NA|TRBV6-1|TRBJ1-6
TGTGCCAGCAGCGCCGGGACAGGGGTGTCACCCCTCCACTTT
CASSAGTGVSPLHF
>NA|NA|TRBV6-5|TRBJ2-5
TGTGCCAGCACCTTCGTGGAGACCCAGTACTTC
CASTFVETQYF
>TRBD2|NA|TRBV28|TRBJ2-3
TGTGCCAGCCGTATAAAGGACCTTGGACTAGCGGGGGGGTCGGGCACAGATACGCAGTATTTT
CASRIKDLGLAGGSGTDTQYF
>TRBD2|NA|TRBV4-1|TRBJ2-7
TGCGCCAGCAGCCGGGCAGTCGAAAGTCAGCGGGACTACGAGCAGTACTTC
CASSRAVESQRDYEQYF
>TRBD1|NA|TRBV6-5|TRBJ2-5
TGTGCCAGCAGTTCTCGGACAGGGGGAGGCGAGACCCAGTACTTC
CASSSRTGGGETQYF
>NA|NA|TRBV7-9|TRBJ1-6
TGTGCCAGCAGCTTAGTTACGGATAATTCACCCCTCCACTTT
CASSLVTDNSPLHF
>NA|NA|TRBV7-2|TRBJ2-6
TGTGCCACCATGATGGACCGACCCGGGACTGGGGCCAACGTCCTGACTTTC
CATMMDRPGTGANVLTF
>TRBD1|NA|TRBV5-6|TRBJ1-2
TGTGCCAGCAGCTGGGACAGGAAAACTAGGGATGGCTACACCTTC
CASSWDRKTRDGYTF
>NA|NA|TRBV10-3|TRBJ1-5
TGTGCCATCAGTGAGTCGTCGTGGAGGGTTGGGGATCAGCCCCAGCATTTT
CAISESSWRVGDQPQHF
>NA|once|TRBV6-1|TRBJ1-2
TGTGCCAGCAGTGTCCTCACGTGGGGTGGCTACACCTTC
CASSVLTWGGYTF
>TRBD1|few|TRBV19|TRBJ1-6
TGTGCCAGTAGTAGAAAGACGGACAGGGGTTCACCCCTCCACTTT
CASSRKTDRGSPLHF